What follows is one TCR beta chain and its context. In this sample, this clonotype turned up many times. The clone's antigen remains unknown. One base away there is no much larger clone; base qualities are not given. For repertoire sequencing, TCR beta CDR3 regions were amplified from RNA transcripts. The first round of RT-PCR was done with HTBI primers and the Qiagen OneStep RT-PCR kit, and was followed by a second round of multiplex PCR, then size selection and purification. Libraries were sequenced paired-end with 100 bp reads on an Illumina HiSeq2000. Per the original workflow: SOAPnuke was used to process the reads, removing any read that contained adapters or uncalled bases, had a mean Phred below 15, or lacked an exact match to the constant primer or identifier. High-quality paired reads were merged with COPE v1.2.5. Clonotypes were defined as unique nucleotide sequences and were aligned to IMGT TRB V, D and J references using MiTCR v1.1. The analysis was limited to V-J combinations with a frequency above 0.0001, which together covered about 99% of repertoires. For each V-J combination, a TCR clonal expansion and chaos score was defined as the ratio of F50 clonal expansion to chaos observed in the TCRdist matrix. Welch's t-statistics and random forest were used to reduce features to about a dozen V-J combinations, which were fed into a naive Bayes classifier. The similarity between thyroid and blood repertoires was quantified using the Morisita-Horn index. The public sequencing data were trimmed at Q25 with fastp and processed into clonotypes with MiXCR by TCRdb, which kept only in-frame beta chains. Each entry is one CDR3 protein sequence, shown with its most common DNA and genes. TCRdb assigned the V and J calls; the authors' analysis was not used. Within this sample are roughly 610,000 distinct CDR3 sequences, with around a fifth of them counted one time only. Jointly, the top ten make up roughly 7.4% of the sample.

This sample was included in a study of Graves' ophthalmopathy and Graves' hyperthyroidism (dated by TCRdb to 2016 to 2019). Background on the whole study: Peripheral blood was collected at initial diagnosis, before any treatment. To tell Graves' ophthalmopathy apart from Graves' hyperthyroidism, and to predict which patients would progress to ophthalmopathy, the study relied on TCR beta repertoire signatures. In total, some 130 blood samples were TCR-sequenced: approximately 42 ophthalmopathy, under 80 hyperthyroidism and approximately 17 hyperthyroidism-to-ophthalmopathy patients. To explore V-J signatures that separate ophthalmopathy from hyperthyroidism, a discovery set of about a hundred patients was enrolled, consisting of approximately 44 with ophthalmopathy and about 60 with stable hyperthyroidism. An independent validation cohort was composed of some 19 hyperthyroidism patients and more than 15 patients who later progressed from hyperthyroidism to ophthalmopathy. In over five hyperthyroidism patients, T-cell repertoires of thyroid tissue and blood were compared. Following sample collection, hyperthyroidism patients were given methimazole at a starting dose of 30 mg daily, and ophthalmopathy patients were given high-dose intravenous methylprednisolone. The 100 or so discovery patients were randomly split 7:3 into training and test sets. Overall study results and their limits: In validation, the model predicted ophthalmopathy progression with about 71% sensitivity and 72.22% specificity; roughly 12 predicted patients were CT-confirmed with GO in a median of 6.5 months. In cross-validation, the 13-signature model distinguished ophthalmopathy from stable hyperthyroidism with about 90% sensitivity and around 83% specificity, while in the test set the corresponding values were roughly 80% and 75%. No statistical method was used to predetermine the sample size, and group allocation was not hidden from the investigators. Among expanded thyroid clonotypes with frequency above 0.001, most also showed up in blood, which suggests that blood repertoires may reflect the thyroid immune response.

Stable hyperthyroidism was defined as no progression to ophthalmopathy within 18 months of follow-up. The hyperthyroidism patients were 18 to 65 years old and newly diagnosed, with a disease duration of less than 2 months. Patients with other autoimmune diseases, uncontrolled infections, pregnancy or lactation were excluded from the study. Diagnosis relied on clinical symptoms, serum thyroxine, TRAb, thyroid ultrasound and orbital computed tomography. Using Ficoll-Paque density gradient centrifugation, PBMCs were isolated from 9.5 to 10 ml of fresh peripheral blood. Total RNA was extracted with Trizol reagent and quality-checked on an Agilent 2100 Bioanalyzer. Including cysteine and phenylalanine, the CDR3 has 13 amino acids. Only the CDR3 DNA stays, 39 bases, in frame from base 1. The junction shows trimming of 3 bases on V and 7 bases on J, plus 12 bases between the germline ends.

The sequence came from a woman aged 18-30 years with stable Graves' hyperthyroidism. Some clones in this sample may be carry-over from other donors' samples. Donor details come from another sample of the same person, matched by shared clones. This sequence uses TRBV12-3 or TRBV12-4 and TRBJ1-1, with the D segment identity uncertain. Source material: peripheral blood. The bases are TGTGCCAGCAGTTTTTCAGTGACTATTGAAGCTTTCTTT. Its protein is CASSFSVTIEAFF.